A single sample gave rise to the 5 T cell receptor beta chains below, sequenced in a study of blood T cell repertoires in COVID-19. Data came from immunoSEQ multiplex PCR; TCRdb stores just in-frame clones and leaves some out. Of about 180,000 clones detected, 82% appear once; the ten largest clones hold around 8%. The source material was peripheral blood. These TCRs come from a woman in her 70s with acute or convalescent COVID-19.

In DNA, the CDR3 is TGTGCCTGGAGTGTTGGGCTCTCCTACGAGCAGTACTTC. Its translation: CAWSVGLSYEQYF. The chain recombines TRBV30 with TRBJ2-7; D gene uncertain. CDR1 GTSNPN and CDR2 SVGIG come from the germline V gene (reference sequence). The CDR3 runs to 13 residues. The V and J ends lost 0 bases and 0 bases respectively, with 6 bases between them.

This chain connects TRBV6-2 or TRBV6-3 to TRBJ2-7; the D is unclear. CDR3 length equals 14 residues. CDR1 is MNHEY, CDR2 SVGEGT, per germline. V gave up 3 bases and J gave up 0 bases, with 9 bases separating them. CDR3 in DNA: TGTGCCAGCAGTTATCAGCGTCCCTCCTACGAGCAGTACTTC. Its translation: CASSYQRPSYEQYF.

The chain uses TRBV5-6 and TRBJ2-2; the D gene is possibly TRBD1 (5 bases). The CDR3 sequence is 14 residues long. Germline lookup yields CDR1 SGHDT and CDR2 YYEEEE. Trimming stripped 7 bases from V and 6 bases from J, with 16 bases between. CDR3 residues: CASQGVLGAGELFF. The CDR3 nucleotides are TGTGCCAGCCAAGGGGTTTTAGGGGCCGGGGAGCTGTTTTTT.

The CDR3 sequence: CASSLEGGLNTEAFF. The CDR3 DNA sequence: TGTGCCAGCAGCTTGGAGGGAGGGTTAAACACTGAAGCTTTCTTT. The rearrangement uses TRBV7-9 and TRBJ1-1; D is unclear. Germline CDR1 SEHNR, CDR2 FQNEAQ (reference sequence). The CDR3 spans 15 residues. V was shortened by 3 bases and J by 2 bases, with 13 bases between the two germline ends. The full variable domain, with the rest looked up from reference TRBV7-9 and TRBJ1-1, is DTGVSQNPRHKITKRGQNVTFRCDPISEHNRLYWYRQTLGQGPEFLTYFQNEAQLEKSRLLSDRFSAERPKGSFSTLEIQRTEQGDSAMYLCASSLEGGLNTEAFFGQGTRLTVV.

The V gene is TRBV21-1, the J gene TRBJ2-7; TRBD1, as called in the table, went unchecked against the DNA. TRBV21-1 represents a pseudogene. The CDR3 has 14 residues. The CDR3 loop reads CATLGWDTPYEQYF. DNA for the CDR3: TGTGCCACCCTCGGGTGGGACACCCCCTACGAGCAGTACTTC.